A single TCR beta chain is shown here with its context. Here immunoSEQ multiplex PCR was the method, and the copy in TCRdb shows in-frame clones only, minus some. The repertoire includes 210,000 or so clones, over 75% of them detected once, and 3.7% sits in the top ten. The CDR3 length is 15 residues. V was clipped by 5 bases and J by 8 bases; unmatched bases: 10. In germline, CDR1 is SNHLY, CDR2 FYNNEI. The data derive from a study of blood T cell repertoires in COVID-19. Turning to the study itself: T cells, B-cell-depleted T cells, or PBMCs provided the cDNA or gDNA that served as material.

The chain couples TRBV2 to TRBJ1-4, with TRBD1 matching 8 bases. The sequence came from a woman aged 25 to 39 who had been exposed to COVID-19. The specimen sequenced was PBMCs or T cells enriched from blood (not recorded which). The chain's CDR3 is CASSPHRQGSEKLFF. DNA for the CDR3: TGTGCCAGCAGTCCCCATAGACAGGGGAGCGAAAAACTGTTTTTT.